These 9 T cell receptor beta chains were all obtained from the same sample, sequenced in a study of cytomegalovirus exposure and HLA in healthy donors. Measured with immunoSEQ multiplex PCR; TCRdb has only the in-frame clones, and not every one. The sample lists about 330,000 clones, approximately 90% occurring once. Material: PBMCs. All receptors derive from a woman aged 30 to 39 in good health and CMV-seropositive.

The J gene is TRBJ2-7, the V gene TRBV5-4; D remains unclear. Trimming took off 4 bases at V and 0 bases at J, with 14 bases between the two ends. Germline V gene data show CDR1 as SGHNT and CDR2 as YYREEE (reference sequence). The CDR3 spans 15 residues. DNA for the CDR3: TGTGCCAGCAGCGGACGCGGTGGCAGCTCCTACGAGCAGTACTTC. Amino acid sequence: CASSGRGGSSYEQYF.

The chain employs TRBV6-5 and TRBJ2-1, with TRBD2 identical over 7 bases. Germline lookup yields CDR1 MNHEY and CDR2 SVGAGI. The CDR3 covers 15 residues. The J segment lost 2 bases and the V segment lost 4 bases, leaving 5 bases of the junction unmatched. CDR3 loop: CASSSTSATYNEQFF. Here the CDR3 DNA reads TGTGCCAGCAGTTCAACTAGCGCGACCTACAATGAGCAGTTCTTC.

The chain links TRBV29-1 to TRBJ2-2; TRBD2 matches at 9 bases. J lost 5 bases, V lost 1 base, and 5 bases had no gene match. This CDR3 contains 15 residues. In germline, CDR1 is SQVTM, CDR2 ANQGSEA. The CDR3 loop reads CSVEVAGVGTGELFF. CDR3 nucleotides: TGCAGCGTTGAAGTAGCGGGAGTAGGGACCGGGGAGCTGTTTTTT.

The J gene is TRBJ2-7, the V gene TRBV2, with 11 positions matching TRBD1. Per the germline V gene, CDR1 is SNHLY and CDR2 is FYNNEI. J was trimmed by 4 bases and V by 4 bases; bases with no gene match: 6. The CDR3 sequence is 15 residues long. The CDR3 protein is CASSVDRGLGYEQYF. In DNA form, the CDR3 reads TGTGCCAGCAGTGTGGACAGGGGGCTAGGGTACGAGCAGTACTTC.

The chain recombines TRBV5-1 with TRBJ2-3, with 8 bases matching TRBD2. The trim removed 5 bases at V and 0 bases at J, leaving 5 bases unmatched. This CDR3 spans 15 amino acids. Germline V gene sequence: CDR1 SGHRS, CDR2 YFSETQ. As DNA, the CDR3 is TGCGCCAGCAGGTCACTAGCGGTCAGCACAGATACGCAGTATTTT. Translation: CASRSLAVSTDTQYF. Full variable domain (outside the CDR3, taken from reference TRBV5-1 and TRBJ2-3): KAGVTQTPRYLIKTRGQQVTLSCSPISGHRSVSWYQQTPGQGLQFLFEYFSETQRNKGNFPGRFSGRQFSNSRSEMNVSTLELGDSALYLCASRSLAVSTDTQYFGPGTRLTVL.

CDR3 in amino acids: CASSRDSGRNTGELFF. The DNA of the CDR3 is TGCGCCAGCAGCCGTGATAGCGGGAGGAACACCGGGGAGCTGTTTTTT. The chain is built from TRBV4-3 and TRBJ2-2; 9 bases align to TRBD2. There are 16 residues in the CDR3. V shed 4 bases and J 1 base; nucleotides not matched to a gene: 4. The germline gives CDR1 LGHNA, CDR2 YSLEER.

The chain joins TRBV30 to TRBJ1-2, with 8 nucleotides matching TRBD1. J lost 6 bases, V lost 4 bases, and 4 bases had no gene match. The CDR3 runs to 12 residues. CDR1 and CDR2 (germline): GTSNPN, SVGIG (reference sequence). CDR3 nucleotides: TGTGCCTGGACGCTACAGGGGGATGGCTACACCTTC. It translates to CAWTLQGDGYTF.

V is TRBV6-4 and J is TRBJ2-2, with TRBD2 matching over 10 bases. CDR3 length: 14 amino acids. CDR1 is MRHNA, CDR2 SNTAGT, per germline. Unmatched junction bases numbered 5, after V lost 8 bases and J lost 5 bases. CDR3 DNA sequence: TGTGCCAGCTCCGGGACTAGCGCGACCGGGGAGCTGTTTTTT. Residues: CASSGTSATGELFF.

The V gene is TRBV7-6, the J gene TRBJ1-1; the match to TRBD1 covers 8 bases. Per the germline V gene, CDR1 is SGHVS and CDR2 is FNYEAQ. The CDR3 is 18 residues long. Trimming removed 0 bases from V and 2 bases from J; junction bases left unmatched: 11. CDR3 amino acids: CASSLALGGTGANTEAFF. The CDR3 bases are TGTGCCAGCAGCTTAGCGTTGGGTGGGACAGGCGCTAACACTGAAGCTTTCTTT.